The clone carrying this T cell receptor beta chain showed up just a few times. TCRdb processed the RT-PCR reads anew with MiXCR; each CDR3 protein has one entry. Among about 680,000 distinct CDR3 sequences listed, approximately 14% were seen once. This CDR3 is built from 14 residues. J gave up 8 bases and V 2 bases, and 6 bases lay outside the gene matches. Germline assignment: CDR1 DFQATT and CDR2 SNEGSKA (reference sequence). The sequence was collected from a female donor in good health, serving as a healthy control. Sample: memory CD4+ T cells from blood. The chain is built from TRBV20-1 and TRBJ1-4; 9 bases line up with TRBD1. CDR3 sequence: CSARSGTGPEKLFF. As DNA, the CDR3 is TGCAGTGCTAGATCCGGGACAGGGCCGGAAAAACTGTTTTTT.